This T cell receptor (beta chain) came from a study of a mutant IDH1 vaccine in newly diagnosed glioma. Study background: Onset of vaccination occurred 4-6 weeks following radiotherapy alone, or with temozolomide cycles.

In germline, CDR1 is SGHRS, CDR2 YFSETQ. CDR3 length equals 16 residues. The table came from immunoSEQ multiplex PCR; TCRdb's copy has only in-frame clones and leaves some out. In the table there are tens of thousands of clones, more than 80% of which are singletons. Worth noting for this clone: The antigen is not known.

Time point given: week 47, end of study. Vaccination used 300 ug of mutant IDH1 20-mer peptide per dose, with topical imiquimod. The source is a man aged 35 to 55 with glioma. This material consisted of PBMCs, taken from a glioma patient whose treatment included an IDH1 peptide vaccine. The rearrangement joins TRBV5-1 to TRBJ2-5; TRBD1 aligns across 7 bases. The J call could be wrong; TRBJ2-7 is a better fit for the DNA end. CDR3 sequence reads: CASSLAARTGSYEQYF. CDR3 bases: TGCGCCAGCAGCTTGGCCGCTAGGACAGGCTCCTACGAGCAGTACTTC.